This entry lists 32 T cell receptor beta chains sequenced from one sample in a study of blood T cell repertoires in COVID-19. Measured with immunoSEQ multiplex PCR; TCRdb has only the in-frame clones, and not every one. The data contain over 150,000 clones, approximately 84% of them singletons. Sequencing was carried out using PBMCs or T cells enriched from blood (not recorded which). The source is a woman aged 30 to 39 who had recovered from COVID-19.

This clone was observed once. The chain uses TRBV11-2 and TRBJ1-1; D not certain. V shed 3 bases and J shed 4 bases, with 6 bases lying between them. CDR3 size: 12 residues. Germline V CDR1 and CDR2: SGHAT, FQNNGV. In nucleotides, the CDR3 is TGTGCCAGCAGCTTGCACGGCACTGAAGCTTTCTTT. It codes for CASSLHGTEAFF.

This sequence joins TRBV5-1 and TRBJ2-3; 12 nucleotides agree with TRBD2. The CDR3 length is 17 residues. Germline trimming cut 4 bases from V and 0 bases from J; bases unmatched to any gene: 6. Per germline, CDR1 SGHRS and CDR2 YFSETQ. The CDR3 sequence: CASSPRTSGTSTDTQYF. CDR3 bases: TGCGCCAGCAGCCCCAGGACTAGCGGGACTAGCACAGATACGCAGTATTTT.

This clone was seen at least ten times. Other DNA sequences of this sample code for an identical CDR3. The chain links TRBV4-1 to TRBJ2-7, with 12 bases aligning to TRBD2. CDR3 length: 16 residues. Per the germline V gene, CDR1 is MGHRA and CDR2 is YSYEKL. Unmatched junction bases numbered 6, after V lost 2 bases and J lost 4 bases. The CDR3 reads CASSQQLAGGRYEQYV. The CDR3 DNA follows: TGCGCCAGCAGCCAACAACTAGCGGGGGGCAGGTACGAGCAGTACGTC.

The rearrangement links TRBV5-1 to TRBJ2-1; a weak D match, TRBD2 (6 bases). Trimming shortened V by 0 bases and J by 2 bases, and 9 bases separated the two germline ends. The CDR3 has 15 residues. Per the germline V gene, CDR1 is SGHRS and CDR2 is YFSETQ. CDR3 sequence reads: CASSLVGGTYNEQFF. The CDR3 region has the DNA TGCGCCAGCAGCTTGGTGGGAGGAACCTACAATGAGCAGTTCTTC.

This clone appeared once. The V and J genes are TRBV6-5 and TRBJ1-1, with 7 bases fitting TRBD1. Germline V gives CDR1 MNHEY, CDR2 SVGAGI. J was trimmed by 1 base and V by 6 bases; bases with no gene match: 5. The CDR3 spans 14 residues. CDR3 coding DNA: TGTGCCAGCAGATGGACAGGACCGAACACTGAAGCTTTCTTT. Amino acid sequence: CASRWTGPNTEAFF.

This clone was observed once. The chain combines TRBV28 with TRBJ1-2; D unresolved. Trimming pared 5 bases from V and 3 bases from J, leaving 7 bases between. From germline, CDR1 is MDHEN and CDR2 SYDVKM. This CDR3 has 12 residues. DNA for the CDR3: TGTGCCAGCAGTCAGGACTACTATGGCTACACCTTC. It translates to CASSQDYYGYTF.

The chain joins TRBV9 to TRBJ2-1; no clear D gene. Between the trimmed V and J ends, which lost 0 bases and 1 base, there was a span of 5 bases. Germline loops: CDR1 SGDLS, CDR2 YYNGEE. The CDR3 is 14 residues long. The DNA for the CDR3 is TGTGCCAGCAGCGTAGGAGGATCCTACAATGAGCAGTTCTTC. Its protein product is CASSVGGSYNEQFF.

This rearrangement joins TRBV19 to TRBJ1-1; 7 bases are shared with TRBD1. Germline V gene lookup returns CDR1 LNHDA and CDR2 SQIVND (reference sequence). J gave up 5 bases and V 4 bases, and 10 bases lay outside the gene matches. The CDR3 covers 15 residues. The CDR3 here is CASSTQQGPRTEAFF. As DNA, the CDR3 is TGTGCCAGTAGTACGCAACAGGGGCCGAGAACTGAAGCTTTCTTT.

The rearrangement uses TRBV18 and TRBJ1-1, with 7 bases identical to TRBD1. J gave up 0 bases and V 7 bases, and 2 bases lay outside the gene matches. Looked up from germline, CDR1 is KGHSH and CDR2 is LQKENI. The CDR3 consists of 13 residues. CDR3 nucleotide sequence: TGTGCCAGCTGGGACAGTTTGAACACTGAAGCTTTCTTT. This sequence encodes CASWDSLNTEAFF.

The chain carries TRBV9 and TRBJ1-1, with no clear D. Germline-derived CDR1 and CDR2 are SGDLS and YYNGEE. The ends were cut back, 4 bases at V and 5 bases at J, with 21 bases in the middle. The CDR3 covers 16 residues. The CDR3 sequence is CASSNYHPKDGTEAFF. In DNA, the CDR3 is TGTGCCAGCAGCAACTACCACCCGAAAGACGGGACTGAAGCTTTCTTT.

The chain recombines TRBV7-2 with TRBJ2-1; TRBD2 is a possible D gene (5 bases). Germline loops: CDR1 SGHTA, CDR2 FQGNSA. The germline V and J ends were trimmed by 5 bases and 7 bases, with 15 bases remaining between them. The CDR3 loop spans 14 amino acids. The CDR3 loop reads CASSPTQGGNEQFF. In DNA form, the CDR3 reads TGTGCCAGCAGCCCAACCCAAGGAGGAAATGAGCAGTTCTTC. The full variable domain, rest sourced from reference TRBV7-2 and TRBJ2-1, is GAGVSQSPSNKVTEKGKDVELRCDPISGHTALYWYRQSLGQGLEFLIYFQGNSAPDKSGLPSDRFSAERTGGSVSTLTIQRTQQEDSAVYLCASSPTQGGNEQFFGPGTRLTVL.

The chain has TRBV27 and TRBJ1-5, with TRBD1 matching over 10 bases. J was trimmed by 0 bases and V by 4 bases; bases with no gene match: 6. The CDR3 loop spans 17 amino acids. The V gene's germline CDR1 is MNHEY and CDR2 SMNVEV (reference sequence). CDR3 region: CASSYAGTGVSNQPQHF. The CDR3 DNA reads TGTGCCAGCAGTTACGCCGGGACAGGGGTTAGCAATCAGCCCCAGCATTTT.

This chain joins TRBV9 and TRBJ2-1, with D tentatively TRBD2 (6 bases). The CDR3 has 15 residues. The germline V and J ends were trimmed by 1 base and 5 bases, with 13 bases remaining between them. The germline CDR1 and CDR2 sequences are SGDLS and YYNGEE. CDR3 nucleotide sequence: TGTGCCAGCAGCGTAAGTGGGAGGCGGAACAATGAGCAGTTCTTC. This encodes CASSVSGRRNNEQFF.

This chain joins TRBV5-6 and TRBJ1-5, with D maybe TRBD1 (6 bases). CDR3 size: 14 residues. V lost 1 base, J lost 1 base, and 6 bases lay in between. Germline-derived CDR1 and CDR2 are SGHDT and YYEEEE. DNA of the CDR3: TGTGCCAGCAGCTTGCAGGGGAGCAATCAGCCCCAGCATTTT. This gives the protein CASSLQGSNQPQHF.

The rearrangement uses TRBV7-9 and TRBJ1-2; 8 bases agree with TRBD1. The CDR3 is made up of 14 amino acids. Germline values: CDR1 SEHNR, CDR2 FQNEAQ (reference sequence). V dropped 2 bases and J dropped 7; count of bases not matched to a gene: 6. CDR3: CASSLMQGASGYTF. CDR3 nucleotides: TGTGCCAGCAGCTTAATGCAGGGGGCGAGTGGCTACACCTTC.

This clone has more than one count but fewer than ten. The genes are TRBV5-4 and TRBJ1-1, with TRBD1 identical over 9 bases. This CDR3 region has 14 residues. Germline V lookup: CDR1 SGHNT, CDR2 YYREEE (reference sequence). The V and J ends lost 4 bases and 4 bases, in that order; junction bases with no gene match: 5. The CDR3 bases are TGTGCCAGCAGCATCGGACAGGGGCGCACTGAAGCTTTCTTT. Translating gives CASSIGQGRTEAFF.

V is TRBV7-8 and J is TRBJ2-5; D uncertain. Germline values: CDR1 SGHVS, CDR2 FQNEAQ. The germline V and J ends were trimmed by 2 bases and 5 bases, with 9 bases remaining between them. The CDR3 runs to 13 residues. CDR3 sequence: CASSLSFSETQYF. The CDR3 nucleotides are TGTGCCAGCAGCTTATCGTTTAGTGAGACCCAGTACTTC.

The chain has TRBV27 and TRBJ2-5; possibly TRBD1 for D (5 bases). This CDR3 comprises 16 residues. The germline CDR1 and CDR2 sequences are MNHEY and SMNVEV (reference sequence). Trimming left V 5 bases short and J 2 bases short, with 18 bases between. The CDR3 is CASSPRVLPPQETQYF. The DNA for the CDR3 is TGTGCCAGCAGTCCCAGGGTTCTTCCCCCACAAGAGACCCAGTACTTC.

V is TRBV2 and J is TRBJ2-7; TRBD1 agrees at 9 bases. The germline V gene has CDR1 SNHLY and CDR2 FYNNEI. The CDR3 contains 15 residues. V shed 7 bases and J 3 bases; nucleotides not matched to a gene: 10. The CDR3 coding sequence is TGTGCCAGCAAAGACAGGGGGTGGCAATTCTACGAGCAGTACGTC. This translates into CASKDRGWQFYEQYV.

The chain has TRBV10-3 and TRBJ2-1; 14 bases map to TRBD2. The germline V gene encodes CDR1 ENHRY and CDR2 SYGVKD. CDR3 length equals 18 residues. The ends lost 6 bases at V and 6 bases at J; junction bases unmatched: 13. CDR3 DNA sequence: TGTGCCATCAGGAGACTAGCGGGGGGGCCCGGGCTTGGCAATGAGCAGTTCTTC. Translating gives CAIRRLAGGPGLGNEQFF.

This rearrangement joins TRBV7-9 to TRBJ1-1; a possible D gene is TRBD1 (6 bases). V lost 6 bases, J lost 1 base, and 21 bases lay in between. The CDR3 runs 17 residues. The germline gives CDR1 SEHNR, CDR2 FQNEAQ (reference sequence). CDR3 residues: CASSSLPGVSENTEAFF. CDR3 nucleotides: TGTGCCAGCAGTTCCCTACCAGGGGTTTCGGAGAACACTGAAGCTTTCTTT.

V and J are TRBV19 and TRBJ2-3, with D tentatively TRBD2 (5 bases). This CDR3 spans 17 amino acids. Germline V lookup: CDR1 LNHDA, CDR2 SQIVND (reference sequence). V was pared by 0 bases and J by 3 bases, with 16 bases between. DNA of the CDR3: TGTGCCAGTAGTATAGATTTCGGATGGGAGAGAACAGATACGCAGTATTTT. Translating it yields CASSIDFGWERTDTQYF.

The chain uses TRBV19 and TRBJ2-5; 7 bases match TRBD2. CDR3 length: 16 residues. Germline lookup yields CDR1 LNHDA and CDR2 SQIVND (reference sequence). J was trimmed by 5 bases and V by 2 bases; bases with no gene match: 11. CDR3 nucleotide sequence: TGTGCCAGTAGTATAATGGGGGGAGGGGCGCGGGAGACCCAGTACTTC. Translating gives CASSIMGGGARETQYF.

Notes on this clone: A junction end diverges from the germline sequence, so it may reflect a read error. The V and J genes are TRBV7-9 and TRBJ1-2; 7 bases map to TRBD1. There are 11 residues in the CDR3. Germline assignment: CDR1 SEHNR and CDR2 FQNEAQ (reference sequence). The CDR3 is CASSLGQGVIF. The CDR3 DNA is TGTGCCAGCAGCTTAGGGCAGGGGGTAATCTTC.

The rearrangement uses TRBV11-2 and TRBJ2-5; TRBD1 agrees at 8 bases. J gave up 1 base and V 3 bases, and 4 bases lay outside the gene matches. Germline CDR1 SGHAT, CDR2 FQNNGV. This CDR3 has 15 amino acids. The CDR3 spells CASSLYRGIQETQYF. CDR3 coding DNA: TGTGCCAGCAGCTTGTACAGGGGGATCCAAGAGACCCAGTACTTC.

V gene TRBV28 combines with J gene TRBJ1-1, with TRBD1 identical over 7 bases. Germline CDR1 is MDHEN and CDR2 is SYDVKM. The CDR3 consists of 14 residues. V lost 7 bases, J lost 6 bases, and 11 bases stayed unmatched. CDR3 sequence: CASNPRGQMAEAFF. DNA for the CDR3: TGTGCCAGCAACCCTAGGGGACAGATGGCTGAAGCTTTCTTT.

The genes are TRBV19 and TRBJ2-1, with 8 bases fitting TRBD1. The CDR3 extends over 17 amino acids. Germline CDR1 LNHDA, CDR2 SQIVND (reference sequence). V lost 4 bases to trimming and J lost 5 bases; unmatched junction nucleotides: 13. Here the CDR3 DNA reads TGTGCCAGTAGTACCCTACTCGGACAGGGTGAAAACAATGAGCAGTTCTTC. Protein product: CASSTLLGQGENNEQFF.

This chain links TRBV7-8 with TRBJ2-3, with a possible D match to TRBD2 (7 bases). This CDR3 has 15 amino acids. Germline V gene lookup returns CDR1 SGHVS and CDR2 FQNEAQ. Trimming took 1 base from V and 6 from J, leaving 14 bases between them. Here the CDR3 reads CASSLDRGGADTQYF. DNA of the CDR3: TGTGCCAGCAGCTTAGATCGAGGGGGGGCTGATACGCAGTATTTT.

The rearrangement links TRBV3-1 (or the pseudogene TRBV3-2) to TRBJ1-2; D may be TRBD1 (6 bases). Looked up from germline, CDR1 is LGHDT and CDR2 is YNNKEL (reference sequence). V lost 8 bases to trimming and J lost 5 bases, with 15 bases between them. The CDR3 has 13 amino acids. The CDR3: CASGGPVDYGYTF. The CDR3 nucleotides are TGTGCCAGCGGGGGCCCCGTGGATTATGGCTACACCTTC.

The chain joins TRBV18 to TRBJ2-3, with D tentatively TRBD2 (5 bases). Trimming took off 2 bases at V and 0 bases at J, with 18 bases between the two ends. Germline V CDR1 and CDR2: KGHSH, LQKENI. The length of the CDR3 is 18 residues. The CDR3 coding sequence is TGTGCCAGCTCACCAGGTCTGGGGATTGGAGGTAGCACAGATACGCAGTATTTT. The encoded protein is CASSPGLGIGGSTDTQYF.

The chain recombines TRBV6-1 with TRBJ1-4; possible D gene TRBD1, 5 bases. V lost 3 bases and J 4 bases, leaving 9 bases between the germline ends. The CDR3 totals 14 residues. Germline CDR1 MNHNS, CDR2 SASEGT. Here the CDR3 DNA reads TGTGCCAGCAGTGACATCAGGGTTAATGAAAAACTGTTTTTT. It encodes CASSDIRVNEKLFF.

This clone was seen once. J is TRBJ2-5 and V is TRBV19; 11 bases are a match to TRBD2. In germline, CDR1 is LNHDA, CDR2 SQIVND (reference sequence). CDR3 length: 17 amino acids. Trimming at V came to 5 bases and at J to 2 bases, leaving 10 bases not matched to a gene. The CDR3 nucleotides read TGTGCCAGTAGTTCGTTGCTAGCGGGGGGAAAACAAGAGACCCAGTACTTC. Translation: CASSSLLAGGKQETQYF.